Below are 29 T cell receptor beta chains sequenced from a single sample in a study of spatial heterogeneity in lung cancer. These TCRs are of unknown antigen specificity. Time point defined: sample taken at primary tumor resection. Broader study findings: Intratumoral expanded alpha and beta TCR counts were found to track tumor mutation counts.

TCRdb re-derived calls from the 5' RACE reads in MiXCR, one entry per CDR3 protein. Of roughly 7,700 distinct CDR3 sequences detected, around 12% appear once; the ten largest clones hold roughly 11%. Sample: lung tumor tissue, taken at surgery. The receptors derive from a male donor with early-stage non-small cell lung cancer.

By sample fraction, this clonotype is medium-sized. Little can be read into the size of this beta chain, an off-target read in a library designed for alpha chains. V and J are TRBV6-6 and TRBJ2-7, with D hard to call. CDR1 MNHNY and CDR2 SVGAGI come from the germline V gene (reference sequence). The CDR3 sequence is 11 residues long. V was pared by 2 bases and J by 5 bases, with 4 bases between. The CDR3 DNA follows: TGTGCCAGCAGTTACGCACACGAGCAGTACTTC. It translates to CASSYAHEQYF.

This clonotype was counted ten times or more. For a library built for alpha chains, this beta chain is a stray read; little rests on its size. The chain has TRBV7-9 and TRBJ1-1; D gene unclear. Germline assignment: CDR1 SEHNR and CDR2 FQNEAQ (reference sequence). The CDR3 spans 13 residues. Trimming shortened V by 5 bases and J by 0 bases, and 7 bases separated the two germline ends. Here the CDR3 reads CASSQQMNTEAFF. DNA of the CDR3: TGTGCCAGCAGCCAACAGATGAACACTGAAGCTTTCTTT.

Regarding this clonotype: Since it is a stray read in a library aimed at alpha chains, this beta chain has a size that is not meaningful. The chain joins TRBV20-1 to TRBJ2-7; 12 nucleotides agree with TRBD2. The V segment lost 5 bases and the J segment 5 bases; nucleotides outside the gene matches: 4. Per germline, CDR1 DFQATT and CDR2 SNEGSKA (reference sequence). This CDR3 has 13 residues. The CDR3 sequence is CSALTSGRHEQYF. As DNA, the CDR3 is TGCAGTGCTTTGACTAGCGGGAGACACGAGCAGTACTTC.

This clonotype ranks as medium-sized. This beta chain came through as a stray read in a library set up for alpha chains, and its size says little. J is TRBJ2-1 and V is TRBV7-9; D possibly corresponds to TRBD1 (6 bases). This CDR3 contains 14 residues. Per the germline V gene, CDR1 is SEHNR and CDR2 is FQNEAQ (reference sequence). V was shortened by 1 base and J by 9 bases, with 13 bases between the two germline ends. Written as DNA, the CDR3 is TGTGCCAGCAGCTTAGGGCAGGGGCCGGGTGAGCAGTTCTTC. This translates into CASSLGQGPGEQFF.

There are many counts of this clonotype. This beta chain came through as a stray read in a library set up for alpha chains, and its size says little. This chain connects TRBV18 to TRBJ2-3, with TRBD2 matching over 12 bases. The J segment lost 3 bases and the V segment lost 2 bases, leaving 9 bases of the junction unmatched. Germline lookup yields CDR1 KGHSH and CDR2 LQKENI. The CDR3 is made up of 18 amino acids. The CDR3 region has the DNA TGTGCCAGCTCACCATCCCTAGCGGGAGGGCCGAGGACAGATACGCAGTATTTT. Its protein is CASSPSLAGGPRTDTQYF.

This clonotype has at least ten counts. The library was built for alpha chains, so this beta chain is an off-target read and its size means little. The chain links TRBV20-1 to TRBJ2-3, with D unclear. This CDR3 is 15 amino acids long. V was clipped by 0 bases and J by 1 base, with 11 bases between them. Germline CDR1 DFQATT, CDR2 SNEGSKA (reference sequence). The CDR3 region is CSAREFFRGTDTQYF. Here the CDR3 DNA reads TGCAGTGCTAGAGAATTCTTTAGAGGCACAGATACGCAGTATTTT.

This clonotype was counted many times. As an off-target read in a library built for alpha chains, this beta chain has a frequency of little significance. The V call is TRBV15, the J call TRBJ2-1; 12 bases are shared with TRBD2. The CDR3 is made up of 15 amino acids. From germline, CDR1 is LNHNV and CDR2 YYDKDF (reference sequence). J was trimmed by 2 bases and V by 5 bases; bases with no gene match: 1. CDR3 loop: CATSRTSGTYNEQFF. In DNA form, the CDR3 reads TGTGCCACCAGCCGGACTAGCGGGACCTACAATGAGCAGTTCTTC.

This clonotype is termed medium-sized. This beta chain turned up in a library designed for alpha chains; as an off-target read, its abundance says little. CDR3 DNA sequence: TGCAGTGCTAGAGATAAAGGGAGCAATCAGCCCCAGCATTTT. Amino acid sequence: CSARDKGSNQPQHF. This chain uses TRBV20-1 with TRBJ1-5; D not resolved. CDR1 is DFQATT, CDR2 SNEGSKA, per germline (reference sequence). The CDR3 consists of 14 residues. The V gene lost 0 bases and the J gene lost 1 base, with 7 bases spanning the gap.

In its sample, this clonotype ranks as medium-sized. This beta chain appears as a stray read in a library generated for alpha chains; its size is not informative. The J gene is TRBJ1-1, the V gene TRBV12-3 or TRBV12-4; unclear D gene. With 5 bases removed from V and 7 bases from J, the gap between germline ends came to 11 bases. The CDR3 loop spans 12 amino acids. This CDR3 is CASSPITSEAFF. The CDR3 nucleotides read TGTGCCAGCAGTCCTATCACGAGTGAAGCTTTCTTT.

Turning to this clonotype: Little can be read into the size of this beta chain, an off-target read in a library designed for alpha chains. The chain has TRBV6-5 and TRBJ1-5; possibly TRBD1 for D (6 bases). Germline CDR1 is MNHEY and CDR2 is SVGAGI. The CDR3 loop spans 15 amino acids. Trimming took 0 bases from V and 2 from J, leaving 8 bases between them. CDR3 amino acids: CASSYSRGGNQPQHF. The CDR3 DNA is TGTGCCAGCAGTTACTCCAGGGGAGGCAATCAGCCCCAGCATTTT.

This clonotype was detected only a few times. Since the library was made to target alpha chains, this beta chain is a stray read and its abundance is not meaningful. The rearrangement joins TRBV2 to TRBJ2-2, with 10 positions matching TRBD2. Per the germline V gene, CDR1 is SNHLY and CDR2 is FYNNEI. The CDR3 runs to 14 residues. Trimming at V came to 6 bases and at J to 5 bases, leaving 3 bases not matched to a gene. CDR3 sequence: CASRGLAETGELFF. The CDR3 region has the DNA TGTGCCAGCAGAGGACTAGCGGAAACCGGGGAGCTGTTTTTT.

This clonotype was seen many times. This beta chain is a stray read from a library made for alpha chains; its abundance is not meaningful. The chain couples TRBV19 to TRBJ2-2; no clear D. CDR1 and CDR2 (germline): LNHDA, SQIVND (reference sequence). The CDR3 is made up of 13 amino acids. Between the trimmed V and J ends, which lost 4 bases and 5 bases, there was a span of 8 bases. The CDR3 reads CASSTPETGELFF. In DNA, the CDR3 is TGTGCCAGTAGTACCCCGGAAACCGGGGAGCTGTTTTTT. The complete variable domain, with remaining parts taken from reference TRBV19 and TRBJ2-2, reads DGGITQSPKYLFRKEGQNVTLSCEQNLNHDAMYWYRQDPGQGLRLIYYSQIVNDFQKGDIAEGYSVSREKKESFPLTVTSAQKNPTAFYLCASSTPETGELFFGEGSRLTVL.

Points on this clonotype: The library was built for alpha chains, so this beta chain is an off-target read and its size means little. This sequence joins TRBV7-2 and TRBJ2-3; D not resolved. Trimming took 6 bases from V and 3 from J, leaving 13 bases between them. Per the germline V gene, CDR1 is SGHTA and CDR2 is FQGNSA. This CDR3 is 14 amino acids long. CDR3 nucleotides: TGTGCCAGCAGTTACGCCCCCCGAACAGATACGCAGTATTTT. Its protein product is CASSYAPRTDTQYF.

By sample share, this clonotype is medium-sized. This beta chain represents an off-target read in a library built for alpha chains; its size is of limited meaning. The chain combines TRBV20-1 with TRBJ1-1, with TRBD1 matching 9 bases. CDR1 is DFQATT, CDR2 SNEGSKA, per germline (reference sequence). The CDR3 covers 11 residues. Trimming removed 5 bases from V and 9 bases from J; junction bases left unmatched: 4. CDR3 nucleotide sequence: TGCAGTGCTTTCGGGACAGGGAAAGCTTTCTTT. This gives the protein CSAFGTGKAFF.

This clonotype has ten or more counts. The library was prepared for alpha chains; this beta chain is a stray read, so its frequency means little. CDR3 sequence (DNA): TGTGCCAGCAGCTACCTAGCTAGCACAGATACGCAGTATTTT. Its translation: CASSYLASTDTQYF. This chain joins TRBV7-8 and TRBJ2-3; D possibly corresponds to TRBD2 (5 bases). This CDR3 has 14 amino acids. CDR1 and CDR2 (germline): SGHVS, FQNEAQ. V was cut by 4 bases and J by 0 bases, with 8 bases left in between.

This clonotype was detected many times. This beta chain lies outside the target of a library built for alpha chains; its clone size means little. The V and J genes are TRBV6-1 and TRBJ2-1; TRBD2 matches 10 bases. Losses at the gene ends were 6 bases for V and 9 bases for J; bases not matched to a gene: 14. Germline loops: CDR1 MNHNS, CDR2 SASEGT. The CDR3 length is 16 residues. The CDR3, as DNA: TGTGCCAGCAGCGCCTCTAGCGGGAGCATTTGGGGTGAGCAGTTCTTC. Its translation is CASSASSGSIWGEQFF.

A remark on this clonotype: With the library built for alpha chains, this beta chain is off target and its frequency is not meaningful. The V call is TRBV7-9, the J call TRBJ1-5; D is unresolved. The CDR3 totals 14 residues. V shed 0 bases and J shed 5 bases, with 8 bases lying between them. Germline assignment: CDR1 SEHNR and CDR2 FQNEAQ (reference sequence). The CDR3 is CASSLAVGDQPQHF. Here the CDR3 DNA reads TGTGCCAGCAGCTTAGCGGTCGGGGATCAGCCCCAGCATTTT.

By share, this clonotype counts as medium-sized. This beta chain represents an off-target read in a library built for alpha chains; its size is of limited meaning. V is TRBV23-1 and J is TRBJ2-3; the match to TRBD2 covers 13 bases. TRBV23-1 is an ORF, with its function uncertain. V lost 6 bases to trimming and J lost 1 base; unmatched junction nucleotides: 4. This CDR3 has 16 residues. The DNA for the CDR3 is TGCGCCAGCAGAACCGGACTAGCGGGAGGCACAGATACGCAGTATTTT. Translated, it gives CASRTGLAGGTDTQYF.

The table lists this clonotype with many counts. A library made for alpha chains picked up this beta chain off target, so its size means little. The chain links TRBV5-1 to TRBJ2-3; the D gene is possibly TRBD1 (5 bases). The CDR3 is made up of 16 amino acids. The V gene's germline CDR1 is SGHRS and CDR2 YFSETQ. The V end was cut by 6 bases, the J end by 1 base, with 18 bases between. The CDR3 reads CASTTGANTGTDTQYF. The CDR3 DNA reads TGCGCCAGCACTACTGGGGCGAACACCGGCACAGATACGCAGTATTTT.

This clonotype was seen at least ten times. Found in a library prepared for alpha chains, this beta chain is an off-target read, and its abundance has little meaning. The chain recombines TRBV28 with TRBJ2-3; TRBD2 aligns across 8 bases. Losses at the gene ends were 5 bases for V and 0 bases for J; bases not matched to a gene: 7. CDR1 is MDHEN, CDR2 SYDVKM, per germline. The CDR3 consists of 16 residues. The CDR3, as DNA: TGTGCCAGCAGTCTTCGGGGGGGTGCTAGCACAGATACGCAGTATTTT. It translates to CASSLRGGASTDTQYF.

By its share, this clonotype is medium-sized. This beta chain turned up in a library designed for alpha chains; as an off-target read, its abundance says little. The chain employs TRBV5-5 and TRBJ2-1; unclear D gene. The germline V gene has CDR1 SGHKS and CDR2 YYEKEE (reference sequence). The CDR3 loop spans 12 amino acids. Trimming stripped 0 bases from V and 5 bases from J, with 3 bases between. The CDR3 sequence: CASSLVHNEQFF. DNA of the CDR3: TGTGCCAGCAGCTTGGTCCACAATGAGCAGTTCTTC.

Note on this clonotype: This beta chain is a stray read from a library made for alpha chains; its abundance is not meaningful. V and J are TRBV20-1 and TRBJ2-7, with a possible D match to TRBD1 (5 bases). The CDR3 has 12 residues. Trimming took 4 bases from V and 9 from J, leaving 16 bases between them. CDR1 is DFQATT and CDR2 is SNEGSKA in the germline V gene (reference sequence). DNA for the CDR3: TGCAGTGCTATCAAACAGGTACCTCCGCAGTACTTC. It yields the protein CSAIKQVPPQYF.

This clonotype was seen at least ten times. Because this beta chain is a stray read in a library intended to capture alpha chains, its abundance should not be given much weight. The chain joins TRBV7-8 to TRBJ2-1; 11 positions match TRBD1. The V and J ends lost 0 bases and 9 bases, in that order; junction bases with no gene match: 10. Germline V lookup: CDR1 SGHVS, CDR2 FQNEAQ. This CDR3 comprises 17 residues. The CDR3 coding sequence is TGTGCCAGCAGCTTAGCGCAGAGGACAGGGGGCAAAAGTGAGCAGTTCTTC. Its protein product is CASSLAQRTGGKSEQFF.

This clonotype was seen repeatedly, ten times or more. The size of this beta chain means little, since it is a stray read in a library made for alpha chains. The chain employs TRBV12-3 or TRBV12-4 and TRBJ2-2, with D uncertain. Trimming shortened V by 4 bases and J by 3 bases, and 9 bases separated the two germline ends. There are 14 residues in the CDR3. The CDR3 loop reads CASSSRWDTGELFF. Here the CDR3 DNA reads TGTGCCAGCAGTTCCCGATGGGACACCGGGGAGCTGTTTTTT.

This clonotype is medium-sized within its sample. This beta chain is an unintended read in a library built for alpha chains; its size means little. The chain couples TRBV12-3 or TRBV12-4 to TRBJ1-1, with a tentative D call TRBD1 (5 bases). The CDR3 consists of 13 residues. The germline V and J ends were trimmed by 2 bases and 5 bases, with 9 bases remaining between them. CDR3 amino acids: CASSLIEGTEAFF. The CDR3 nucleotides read TGTGCCAGCAGTTTAATTGAGGGGACTGAAGCTTTCTTT.

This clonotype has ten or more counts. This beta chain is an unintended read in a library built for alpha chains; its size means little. CDR3 residues: CASTATSESYEQYF. Here the CDR3 DNA reads TGTGCCAGCACCGCGACTAGCGAGTCCTACGAGCAGTACTTC. J is TRBJ2-7 and V is TRBV7-2, with 8 bases that match TRBD2. This CDR3 has 14 residues. CDR1 is SGHTA and CDR2 is FQGNSA in the germline V gene. V lost 7 bases to trimming and J lost 1 base; unmatched junction nucleotides: 6. Combining the CDR3 with reference TRBV7-2 and TRBJ2-7 gives the whole variable domain GAGVSQSPSNKVTEKGKDVELRCDPISGHTALYWYRQSLGQGLEFLIYFQGNSAPDKSGLPSDRFSAERTGGSVSTLTIQRTQQEDSAVYLCASTATSESYEQYFGPGTRLTVT.

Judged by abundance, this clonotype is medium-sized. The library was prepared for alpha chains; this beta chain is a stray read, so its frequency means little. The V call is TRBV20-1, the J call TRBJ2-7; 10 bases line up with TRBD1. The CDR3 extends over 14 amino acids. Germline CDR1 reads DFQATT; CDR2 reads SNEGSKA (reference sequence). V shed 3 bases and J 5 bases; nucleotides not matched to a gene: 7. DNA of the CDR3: TGCAGTGCTAGGCACGGGACAGGGGCTCACGAGCAGTACTTC. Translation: CSARHGTGAHEQYF.

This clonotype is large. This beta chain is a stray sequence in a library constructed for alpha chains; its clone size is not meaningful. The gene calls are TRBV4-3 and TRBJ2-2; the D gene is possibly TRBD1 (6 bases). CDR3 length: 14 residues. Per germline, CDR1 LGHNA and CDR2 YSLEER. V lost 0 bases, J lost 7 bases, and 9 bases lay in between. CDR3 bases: TGCGCCAGCAGCCAAGATCGACAGGACGGGGAGCTGTTTTTT. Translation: CASSQDRQDGELFF.

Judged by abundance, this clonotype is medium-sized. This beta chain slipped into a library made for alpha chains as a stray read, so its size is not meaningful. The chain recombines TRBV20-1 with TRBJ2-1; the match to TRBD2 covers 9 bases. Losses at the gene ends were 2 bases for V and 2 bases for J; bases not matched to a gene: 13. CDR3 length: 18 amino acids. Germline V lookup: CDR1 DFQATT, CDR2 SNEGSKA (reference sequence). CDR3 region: CSARLPSGNTLPYNEQFF. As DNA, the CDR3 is TGCAGTGCTAGACTCCCTAGCGGGAACACCCTCCCCTACAATGAGCAGTTCTTC.